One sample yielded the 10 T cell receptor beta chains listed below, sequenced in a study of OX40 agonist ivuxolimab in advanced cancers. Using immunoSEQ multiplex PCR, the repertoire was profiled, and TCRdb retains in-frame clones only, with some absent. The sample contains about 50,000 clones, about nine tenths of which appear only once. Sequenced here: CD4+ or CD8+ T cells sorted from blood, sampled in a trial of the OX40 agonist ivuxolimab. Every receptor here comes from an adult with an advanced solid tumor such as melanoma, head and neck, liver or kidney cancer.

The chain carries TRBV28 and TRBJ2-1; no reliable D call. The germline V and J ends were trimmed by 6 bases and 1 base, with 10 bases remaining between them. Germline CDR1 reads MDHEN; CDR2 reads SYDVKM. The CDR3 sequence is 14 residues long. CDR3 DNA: TGTGCCAGCAGCCACGCTCGGTCCTACAATGAGCAGTTCTTC. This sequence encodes CASSHARSYNEQFF.

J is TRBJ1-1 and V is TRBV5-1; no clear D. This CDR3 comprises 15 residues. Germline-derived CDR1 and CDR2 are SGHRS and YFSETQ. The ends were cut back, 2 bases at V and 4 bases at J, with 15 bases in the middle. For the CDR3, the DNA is TGCGCCAGCAGCTTTAGGCCGGGTGAGGGCACTGAAGCTTTCTTT. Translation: CASSFRPGEGTEAFF.

CDR3 in DNA: TGTGCCAGCAGTTTACAGGGGGCTGAGGACACTGAAGCTTTCTTT. It encodes CASSLQGAEDTEAFF. The chain links TRBV28 to TRBJ1-1, with 8 bases matching TRBD1. This CDR3 contains 15 residues. V lost 2 bases to trimming and J lost 3 bases; unmatched junction nucleotides: 5. Germline V gene data show CDR1 as MDHEN and CDR2 as SYDVKM. Variable domain in full (rest from reference TRBV28 and TRBJ1-1): DVKVTQSSRYLVKRTGEKVFLECVQDMDHENMFWYRQDPGLGLRLIYFSYDVKMKEKGDIPEGYSVSREKKERFSLILESASTNQTSMYLCASSLQGAEDTEAFFGQGTRLTVV.

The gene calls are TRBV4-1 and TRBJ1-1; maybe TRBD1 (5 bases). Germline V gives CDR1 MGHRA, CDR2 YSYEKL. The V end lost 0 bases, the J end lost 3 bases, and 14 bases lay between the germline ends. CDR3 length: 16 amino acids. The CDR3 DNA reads TGCGCCAGCAGCCAAGACACAGGCCTTCGGGACACTGAAGCTTTCTTT. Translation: CASSQDTGLRDTEAFF.

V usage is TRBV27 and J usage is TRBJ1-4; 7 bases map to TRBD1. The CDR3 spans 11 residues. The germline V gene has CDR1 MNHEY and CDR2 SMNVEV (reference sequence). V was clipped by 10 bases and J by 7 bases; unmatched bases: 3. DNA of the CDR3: TGTGCCACAGGGGGTTTTGAAAAACTGTTTTTT. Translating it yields CATGGFEKLFF.

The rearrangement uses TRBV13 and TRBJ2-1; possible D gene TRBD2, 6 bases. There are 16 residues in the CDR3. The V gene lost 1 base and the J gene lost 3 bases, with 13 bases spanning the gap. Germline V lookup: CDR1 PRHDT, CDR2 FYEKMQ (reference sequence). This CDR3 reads CASSLEEGGRYNEQFF. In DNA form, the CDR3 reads TGTGCCAGCAGCTTAGAGGAGGGAGGACGCTACAATGAGCAGTTCTTC.

CDR3 DNA: TGTGCCAGCAGCGTCGACAGGCACTTAGAGCAGTTCTTC. This sequence encodes CASSVDRHLEQFF. V usage is TRBV9 and J usage is TRBJ2-1, with TRBD1 as a possible D gene (6 bases). V shed 2 bases and J shed 10 bases, with 13 bases lying between them. From germline, CDR1 is SGDLS and CDR2 YYNGEE. CDR3 size: 13 residues.

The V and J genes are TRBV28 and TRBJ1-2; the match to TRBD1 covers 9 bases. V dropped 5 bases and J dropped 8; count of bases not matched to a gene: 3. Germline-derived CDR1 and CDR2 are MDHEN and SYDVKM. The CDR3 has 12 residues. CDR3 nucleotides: TGTGCCAGCAGTCGCACAGGGGGCGGCTACACCTTC. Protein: CASSRTGGGYTF.

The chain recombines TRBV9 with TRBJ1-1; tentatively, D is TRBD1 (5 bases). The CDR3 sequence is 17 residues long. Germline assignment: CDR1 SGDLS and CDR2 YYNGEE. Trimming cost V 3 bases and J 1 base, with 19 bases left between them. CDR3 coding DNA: TGTGCCAGCAGCGCGCATTACACCGGGACCGAGAACACTGAAGCTTTCTTT. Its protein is CASSAHYTGTENTEAFF.

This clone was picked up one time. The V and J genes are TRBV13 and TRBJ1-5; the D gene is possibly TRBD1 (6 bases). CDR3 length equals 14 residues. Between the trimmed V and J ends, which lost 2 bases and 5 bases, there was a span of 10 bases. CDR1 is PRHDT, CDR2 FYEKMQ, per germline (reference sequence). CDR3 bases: TGTGCCAGCAGCTTATTTGGGGGCGATCAGCCCCAGCATTTT. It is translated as CASSLFGGDQPQHF.